Shown below are 2 T cell receptor beta chains from a single sample sequenced in a study of cytomegalovirus exposure and HLA in healthy donors. Both 60 Vbeta primers and 13 Jbeta primers went into the PCR. Repertoires were generated with immunoSEQ multiplex PCR, while TCRdb's copy carries only in-frame clones and drops some. Its listing shows about 74,000 clones. Sequenced input: PBMCs. Receptor source: a female donor in good health and CMV-seropositive.

The gene calls are TRBV28 and TRBJ2-7; 11 bases line up with TRBD1. This CDR3 has 16 residues. Germline-derived CDR1 and CDR2 are MDHEN and SYDVKM. Germline trimming cut 3 bases from V and 4 bases from J; bases unmatched to any gene: 8. The chain's CDR3 is CASSFGGGQGVYEQYF. The CDR3 region has the DNA TGTGCCAGCAGTTTTGGGGGGGGACAGGGGGTGTACGAGCAGTACTTC.

The rearrangement joins TRBV15 to TRBJ2-3, with D perhaps matching TRBD2 (6 bases). Trimming cost V 1 base and J 2 bases, with 10 bases left between them. Per germline, CDR1 LNHNV and CDR2 YYDKDF (reference sequence). The CDR3 totals 15 residues. CDR3 sequence: CATSRAAGSTDTQYF. The CDR3, as DNA: TGTGCCACCAGCAGAGCGGCGGGATCCACAGATACGCAGTATTTT.